This TCR beta chain was sequenced during a study of OX40 agonist ivuxolimab in advanced cancers. Repertoires were generated with immunoSEQ multiplex PCR, while TCRdb's copy carries only in-frame clones and drops some. Of 60,000 to 80,000 clones listed, roughly 89% are singletons. This CDR3 is 18 amino acids long. Germline V gene lookup returns CDR1 SNHLY and CDR2 FYNNEI. Losses at the gene ends were 4 bases for V and 4 bases for J; bases not matched to a gene: 18. The TCR originated in an adult with an advanced solid tumor such as melanoma, head and neck, liver or kidney cancer. This rearrangement joins TRBV2 to TRBJ2-5, with 7 bases that match TRBD2. Sequencing was performed on CD4+ or CD8+ T cells sorted from blood, taken in a trial of the OX40 agonist ivuxolimab. CDR3 in DNA: TGTGCCAGCAGTGGAGGATTAAGCGGGACTATCTGGGGAGAGACCCAGTACTTC. It translates to CASSGGLSGTIWGETQYF.